Below, one T cell receptor (beta chain) is given with its context. The sample comes from a study of patients and donors after allogeneic stem cell transplantation. Germline V lookup: CDR1 MDHEN, CDR2 SYDVKM. The ends were cut back, 9 bases at V and 0 bases at J, with 12 bases in the middle. This CDR3 spans 14 amino acids. TCRdb processed the RT-PCR reads anew with MiXCR; each CDR3 protein has one entry. The data contain 90,000 to 120,000 distinct CDR3 sequences, around 33% of them singletons. The sample consisted of blood, either unsorted or a sorted T cell fraction (not recorded which). V is TRBV28 and J is TRBJ1-5; D ambiguous. The TCR originated in a human donor who was either an allogeneic HSCT recipient or a stem cell or donor lymphocyte infusion donor (not recorded which). It is not recorded whose cells these are; they may come from a transplant donor. The CDR3 protein is CASQRALSNQPQHF. DNA for the CDR3: TGTGCCAGTCAGAGGGCCCTTAGCAATCAGCCCCAGCATTTT.